This TCR beta chain was captured by sequencing in a study of blood T cell repertoires in COVID-19. Turning to the study itself: COVID-19 samples from acute and convalescent phases originated in the United States, Italy and Spain. Nucleic acid was either cDNA or gDNA, and it came from T cells, B-cell-depleted T cells, or PBMCs.

Adults between roughly 18 and 100 years of age took part from some 25 US areas. Participant-reported clinical history was the basis for cohort assignment. Profiling relied on immunoSEQ multiplex PCR, and the TCRdb table lists in-frame clones only, not all of them. This table has 200,000 to 300,000 clones, approximately 88% appearing once. This TCR came from a woman aged 40-49 years with acute COVID-19. The sequenced sample was PBMCs or T cells enriched from blood (not recorded which).

The CDR3: CASRPTGTGNTIYF. DNA for the CDR3: TGTGCCAGCAGACCTACAGGGACTGGAAACACCATATATTTT. The J gene is TRBJ1-3, the V gene TRBV27; D possibly corresponds to TRBD1 (6 bases). The germline V gene encodes CDR1 MNHEY and CDR2 SMNVEV (reference sequence). This CDR3 is built from 14 residues. V was cut by 6 bases and J by 2 bases, with 11 bases left in between.